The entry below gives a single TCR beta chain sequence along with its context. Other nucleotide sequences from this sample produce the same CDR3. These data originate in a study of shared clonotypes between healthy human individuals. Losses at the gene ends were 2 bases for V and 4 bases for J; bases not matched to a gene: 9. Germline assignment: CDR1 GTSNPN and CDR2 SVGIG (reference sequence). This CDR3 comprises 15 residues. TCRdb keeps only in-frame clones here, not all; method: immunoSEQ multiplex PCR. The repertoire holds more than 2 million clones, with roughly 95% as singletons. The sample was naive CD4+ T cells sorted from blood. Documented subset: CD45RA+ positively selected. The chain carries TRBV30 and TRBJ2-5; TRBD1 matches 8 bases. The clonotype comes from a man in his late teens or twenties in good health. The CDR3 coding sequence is TGTGCCTGGAGTTTTACAGGGGGTGGTGGAGAGACCCAGTACTTC. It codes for CAWSFTGGGGETQYF.